A single sample is the source of the 29 T cell receptor beta chains below, sequenced in a study of T cells after somatic rescue of genetic block. Assay used: immunoSEQ multiplex PCR; TCRdb lists only in-frame clones, some missing. The table shows some 70,000 clones, with approximately 91% occurring only once. Sequenced sample: peripheral blood mononuclear cells (PBMCs). These receptors came from a man aged 30 to 45.

The V gene is TRBV5-6, the J gene TRBJ1-5, with D maybe TRBD1 (5 bases). CDR1 and CDR2 from the germline V gene are SGHDT and YYEEEE. V lost 4 bases to trimming and J lost 3 bases, with 8 bases between them. The CDR3 has 13 amino acids. The CDR3 nucleotides read TGTGCCAGCAGCCAAGGGGACAATCAGCCCCAGCATTTT. It translates to CASSQGDNQPQHF.

The J gene is TRBJ2-1, the V gene TRBV18, with D unclear. Germline CDR1 KGHSH, CDR2 LQKENI. The CDR3 totals 14 residues. V was pared by 0 bases and J by 7 bases, with 10 bases between. The CDR3 is CASSPPSGVNEQFF. The DNA of the CDR3 is TGTGCCAGCTCACCACCGTCGGGCGTTAATGAGCAGTTCTTC.

The rearrangement links TRBV2 to TRBJ2-3, with D perhaps matching TRBD1 or TRBD2 (5 bases each). The CDR3 has 14 amino acids. V was pared by 6 bases and J by 2 bases, with 12 bases between. Germline CDR1 is SNHLY and CDR2 is FYNNEI. The CDR3 reads CASSLGAFTDTQYF. In DNA, the CDR3 is TGTGCCAGCAGCCTCGGGGCCTTCACAGATACGCAGTATTTT.

CDR3 loop: CASSPTGFWQPQHF. In nucleotides, the CDR3 is TGTGCCAGCAGCCCGACAGGATTTTGGCAGCCCCAGCATTTT. V usage is TRBV4-2 and J usage is TRBJ1-5; D is perhaps TRBD1 (6 bases). V dropped 4 bases and J dropped 7 bases, with 14 bases sitting between them. This CDR3 region has 14 residues. CDR1 and CDR2 from the germline V gene are LGHNA and YNFKEQ.

This clone was observed once. The rearrangement joins TRBV30 to TRBJ2-1; 10 bases fit TRBD1. With 3 bases clipped from V and 4 bases from J, the junction kept 3 bases outside the gene matches. The CDR3 has 14 amino acids. Germline CDR1 is GTSNPN and CDR2 is SVGIG (reference sequence). Written as DNA, the CDR3 is TGTGCCTGGAGCCGGGACAGGGGATACAATGAGCAGTTCTTC. Protein: CAWSRDRGYNEQFF. Full variable domain (missing parts from reference TRBV30 and TRBJ2-1): SQTIHQWPATLVQPVGSPLSLECTVEGTSNPNLYWYRQAAGRGLQLLFYSVGIGQISSEVPQNLSASRPQDRQFILSSKKLLLSDSGFYLCAWSRDRGYNEQFFGPGTRLTVL.

CDR3 bases: TGTGCCAGCAGTATACAGGGTCGGAACTATGGCTACACCTTC. Encoded protein: CASSIQGRNYGYTF. The chain employs TRBV7-9 and TRBJ1-2; D is perhaps TRBD1 (6 bases). In germline, CDR1 is SEHNR, CDR2 FQNEAQ (reference sequence). This CDR3 spans 14 amino acids. V was clipped by 6 bases and J by 2 bases, with 13 bases between them.

This clone has just one count. V and J are TRBV7-8 and TRBJ1-5, with TRBD1 matching over 7 bases. CDR3 length: 15 residues. The J segment lost 7 bases and the V segment lost 4 bases, leaving 10 bases of the junction unmatched. Germline lookup yields CDR1 SGHVS and CDR2 FQNEAQ. The CDR3 DNA reads as TGTGCCAGCAGCTCCGGGACAGCCTTAAGGCAGCCCCAGCATTTT. Protein sequence: CASSSGTALRQPQHF.

This rearrangement joins TRBV6-1 to TRBJ2-3, with unresolved D. There are 13 residues in the CDR3. V lost 2 bases and J lost 3, with 6 bases in between. Germline lookup yields CDR1 MNHNS and CDR2 SASEGT. CDR3 nucleotides: TGTGCCAGCAGTGAAAGTAGAACAGATACGCAGTATTTT. The encoded protein is CASSESRTDTQYF.

The rearrangement joins TRBV9 to TRBJ2-3, with D hard to call. CDR1 and CDR2 (germline): SGDLS, YYNGEE. CDR3 size: 14 residues. V lost 2 bases and J 4 bases, leaving 11 bases between the germline ends. CDR3: CASSVPEMADTQYF. The DNA for the CDR3 is TGTGCCAGCAGCGTCCCAGAAATGGCAGATACGCAGTATTTT.

The V call is TRBV7-8, the J call TRBJ1-5; a possible D gene is TRBD1 (5 bases). Trimming removed 3 bases from V and 7 bases from J, with 22 bases in between. Looked up from germline, CDR1 is SGHVS and CDR2 is FQNEAQ. The CDR3 is 17 residues long. The DNA of the CDR3 is TGTGCCAGCAGCTTCATATCTGGGAGGGGCACGGGACAGCCCCAGCATTTT. It yields the protein CASSFISGRGTGQPQHF. The complete variable domain, with remaining parts taken from reference TRBV7-8 and TRBJ1-5, reads GAGVSQSPRYKVAKRGQDVALRCDPISGHVSLFWYQQALGQGPEFLTYFQNEAQLDKSGLPSDRFFAERPEGSVSTLKIQRTQQEDSAVYLCASSFISGRGTGQPQHFGDGTRLSIL.

The chain combines TRBV7-3 with TRBJ2-1; TRBD2 is a possible D gene (6 bases). V lost 5 bases, J lost 0 bases, and 11 bases lay in between. Germline V CDR1 and CDR2: SGHTA, FQGTGA. There are 15 residues in the CDR3. CDR3 sequence: CASSPMGGSYNEQFF. For the CDR3, the DNA is TGTGCCAGCAGCCCTATGGGGGGCTCCTACAATGAGCAGTTCTTC.

Concerning this clone itself: A junction boundary mismatches the germline segment, possibly from a read error. Other nucleotide sequences from this sample produce the same CDR3. V and J are TRBV7-9 and TRBJ1-1, with a tentative D call TRBD1 (5 bases). The CDR3 covers 15 residues. Per germline, CDR1 SEHNR and CDR2 FQNEAQ (reference sequence). The CDR3 bases are TGTGCTAGCAGCCTGGGAGACAGTCTGAACACTGAAGCTTTCTTT. Protein sequence: CASSLGDSLNTEAFF.

The chain couples TRBV10-3 to TRBJ2-3; D possibly corresponds to TRBD2 (5 bases). The CDR3 is 14 amino acids. The germline V gene encodes CDR1 ENHRY and CDR2 SYGVKD. V shed 8 bases and J shed 4 bases, with 16 bases lying between them. CDR3 sequence: CAIGEGDSPDTQYF. CDR3 DNA sequence: TGTGCCATCGGAGAGGGAGATTCCCCAGATACGCAGTATTTT.

The rearrangement links TRBV15 to TRBJ2-1; TRBD2 matches at 8 bases. Germline CDR1 reads LNHNV; CDR2 reads YYDKDF (reference sequence). The length of the CDR3 is 14 residues. The V and J ends lost 5 bases and 4 bases, in that order; junction bases with no gene match: 4. The CDR3 here is CATSLSGNYNEQFF. The CDR3 nucleotides are TGTGCCACCAGCCTTAGCGGGAATTACAATGAGCAGTTCTTC.

The V gene is TRBV19, the J gene TRBJ1-1; D is possibly TRBD1 (5 bases). CDR1 is LNHDA, CDR2 SQIVND, per germline (reference sequence). The CDR3 extends over 16 amino acids. The V end was cut by 4 bases, the J end by 1 base, with 16 bases between. CDR3 nucleotide sequence: TGTGCCAGTAGTAGCCGCCCGGGGGTGACGAACACTGAAGCTTTCTTT. The encoded protein is CASSSRPGVTNTEAFF.

The chain links TRBV5-1 to TRBJ2-1; no clear D gene. The CDR3 length is 14 residues. CDR1 is SGHRS, CDR2 YFSETQ, per germline. The V end was cut by 0 bases, the J end by 5 bases, with 9 bases between. CDR3 DNA: TGCGCCAGCAGCTTGGGATACCGGGACAATGAGCAGTTCTTC. It specifies CASSLGYRDNEQFF. The variable domain in full, completed from reference TRBV5-1 and TRBJ2-1, reads KAGVTQTPRYLIKTRGQQVTLSCSPISGHRSVSWYQQTPGQGLQFLFEYFSETQRNKGNFPGRFSGRQFSNSRSEMNVSTLELGDSALYLCASSLGYRDNEQFFGPGTRLTVL.

This clone was counted a single time. The chain employs TRBV5-5 and TRBJ1-5; D is unresolved. Germline CDR1 SGHKS, CDR2 YYEKEE (reference sequence). The CDR3 totals 13 residues. With 4 bases removed from V and 7 bases from J, the gap between germline ends came to 12 bases. The CDR3 sequence is CASSAVISQPQHF. Written as DNA, the CDR3 is TGTGCCAGCAGCGCCGTGATTTCGCAGCCCCAGCATTTT.

This clone came up a few times. The rearrangement links TRBV10-1 to TRBJ1-2; D is undetermined. The CDR3 sequence is 13 residues long. Between the trimmed V and J ends, which lost 5 bases and 4 bases, there was a span of 11 bases. CDR1 is WNHNN and CDR2 is SYGVQD in the germline V gene (reference sequence). The CDR3 sequence: CASSLAGSYGYTF. In DNA form, the CDR3 reads TGCGCCAGCAGTCTGGCGGGCAGCTATGGCTACACCTTC.

The rearrangement uses TRBV18 and TRBJ2-3, with D possibly being TRBD1 (5 bases). V lost 10 bases to trimming and J lost 3 bases, with 14 bases between them. The CDR3 consists of 13 residues. Germline assignment: CDR1 KGHSH and CDR2 LQKENI. The CDR3 nucleotides are TGTGCCACCCAGGGTACGAGGACAGATACGCAGTATTTT. As protein: CATQGTRTDTQYF.

The chain recombines TRBV7-9 with TRBJ1-1; D possibly corresponds to TRBD1 (6 bases). The V gene lost 5 bases and the J gene lost 6 bases, with 22 bases spanning the gap. Germline V gene data show CDR1 as SEHNR and CDR2 as FQNEAQ (reference sequence). This CDR3 is 16 amino acids long. CDR3 region: CASSASGGGEGAEAFF. The CDR3 DNA reads as TGTGCCAGCAGCGCTAGCGGCGGAGGGGAGGGGGCTGAAGCTTTCTTT.

The chain employs TRBV29-1 and TRBJ1-3; tentative D call: TRBD1 (5 bases). V was clipped by 6 bases and J by 1 base, with 10 bases between them. The CDR3 loop spans 13 amino acids. Germline-derived CDR1 and CDR2 are SQVTM and ANQGSEA. CDR3 coding DNA: TGCAGCGTCGTTGGGGGTTCTGGAAACACCATATATTTT. Residues: CSVVGGSGNTIYF.

The chain employs TRBV5-1 and TRBJ2-4, with D tentatively TRBD2 (5 bases). Trimming took 0 bases from V and 8 from J, leaving 15 bases between them. The germline V gene has CDR1 SGHRS and CDR2 YFSETQ. The CDR3 length is 15 residues. DNA of the CDR3: TGCGCCAGCAGCTTGGGCTCGGGCAGGCGGGACATTCAGTACTTC. It is translated as CASSLGSGRRDIQYF.

The chain links TRBV27 to TRBJ2-1; TRBD2 matches at 13 bases. CDR1 MNHEY and CDR2 SMNVEV come from the germline V gene (reference sequence). With 6 bases clipped from V and 7 bases from J, the junction kept 6 bases outside the gene matches. The CDR3 is 15 amino acids. The CDR3 protein is CASRTLAGGRNEQFF. Here the CDR3 DNA reads TGTGCCAGCAGGACACTAGCGGGGGGGAGGAATGAGCAGTTCTTC.

The genes are TRBV6-4 and TRBJ1-1, with D maybe TRBD1 (5 bases). The CDR3 contains 15 residues. Germline assignment: CDR1 MRHNA and CDR2 SNTAGT. The V and J ends lost 2 bases and 8 bases respectively, with 18 bases between them. The CDR3 loop is CASSDHGGGQGEAFF. The CDR3 region has the DNA TGTGCCAGCAGTGACCACGGGGGTGGTCAGGGCGAAGCTTTCTTT.

The gene calls are TRBV6-6 and TRBJ2-3; D is unresolved. The CDR3 is 11 amino acids. Trimming cost V 7 bases and J 1 base, with 3 bases left between them. Germline CDR1 and CDR2: MNHNY and SVGAGI (reference sequence). CDR3 sequence reads: CASTGTDTQYF. CDR3 sequence (DNA): TGTGCCAGCACTGGCACAGATACGCAGTATTTT.

The chain couples TRBV14 to TRBJ2-5, with D hard to call. CDR1 and CDR2 from the germline V gene are SGHDN and FVKESK. Trimming left V 2 bases short and J 4 bases short, with 17 bases between. CDR3 length: 16 amino acids. The CDR3 bases are TGTGCCAGCAGCCAAAGGTTCCCCCTGACGGGAGAGACCCAGTACTTC. It translates to CASSQRFPLTGETQYF.

The gene calls are TRBV15 and TRBJ2-2; TRBD2 agrees at 7 bases. The CDR3 totals 17 residues. V lost 0 bases, J lost 5 bases, and 9 bases stayed unmatched. The germline V gene encodes CDR1 LNHNV and CDR2 YYDKDF (reference sequence). The DNA for the CDR3 is TGTGCCACCAGCAGAGATTCGGGGGGAGGCGGAACCGGGGAGCTGTTTTTT. Residues: CATSRDSGGGGTGELFF.

In nucleotides, the CDR3 is TGTGCCAGCTCACCACGTCGGGTCAATAGCAATCAGCCCCAGCATTTT. Protein product: CASSPRRVNSNQPQHF. The chain couples TRBV18 to TRBJ1-5, with unresolved D. CDR1 KGHSH and CDR2 LQKENI come from the germline V gene. CDR3 length equals 16 residues. The ends were cut back, 1 base at V and 0 bases at J, with 10 bases in the middle. The variable domain in full, with the rest retrieved from reference TRBV18 and TRBJ1-5, is NAGVMQNPRHLVRRRGQEARLRCSPMKGHSHVYWYRQLPEEGLKFMVYLQKENIIDESGMPKERFSAEFPKEGPSILRIQQVVRGDSAAYFCASSPRRVNSNQPQHFGDGTRLSIL.

V is TRBV21-1 and J is TRBJ2-7; the table calls TRBD2, which could not be checked here. TRBV21-1 constitutes a pseudogene. There are 13 residues in the CDR3. The CDR3 sequence: CASSKDRAYEQYF. CDR3 nucleotide sequence: TGTGCCAGCAGCAAAGACCGGGCCTACGAGCAGTACTTC.